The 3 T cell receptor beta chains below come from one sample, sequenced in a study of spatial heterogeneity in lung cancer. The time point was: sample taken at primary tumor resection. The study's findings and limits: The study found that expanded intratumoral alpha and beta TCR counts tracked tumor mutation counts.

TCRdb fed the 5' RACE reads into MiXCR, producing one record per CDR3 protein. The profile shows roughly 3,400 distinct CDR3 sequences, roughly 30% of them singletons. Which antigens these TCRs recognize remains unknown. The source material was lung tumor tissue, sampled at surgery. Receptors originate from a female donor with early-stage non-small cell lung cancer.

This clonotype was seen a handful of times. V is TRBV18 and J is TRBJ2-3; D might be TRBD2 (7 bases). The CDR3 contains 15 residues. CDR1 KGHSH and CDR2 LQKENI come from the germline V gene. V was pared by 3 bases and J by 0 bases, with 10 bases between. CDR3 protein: CASSPSGTSTDTQYF. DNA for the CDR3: TGTGCCAGCTCACCGAGCGGGACAAGCACAGATACGCAGTATTTT.

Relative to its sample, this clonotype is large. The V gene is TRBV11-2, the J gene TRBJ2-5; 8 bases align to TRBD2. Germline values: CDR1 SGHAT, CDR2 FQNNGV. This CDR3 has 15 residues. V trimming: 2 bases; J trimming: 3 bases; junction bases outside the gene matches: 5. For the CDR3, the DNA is TGTGCCAGCAGCTTAATTCCAGCGGGAGAAGAGACCCAGTACTTC. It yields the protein CASSLIPAGEETQYF.

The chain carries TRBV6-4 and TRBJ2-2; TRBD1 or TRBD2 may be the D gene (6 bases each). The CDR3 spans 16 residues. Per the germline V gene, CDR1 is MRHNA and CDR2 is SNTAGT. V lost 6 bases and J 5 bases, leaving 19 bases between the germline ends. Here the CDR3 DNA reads TGTGCCAGCAGCGCCGTGGGGGGCGCGGTAACCGGGGAGCTGTTTTTT. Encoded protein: CASSAVGGAVTGELFF.